This T cell receptor beta chain was documented in a study of blood T cell repertoires in COVID-19. TCRdb's copy holds only in-frame clones and misses some; the assay was immunoSEQ multiplex PCR. Of over 80,000 clones in the sample, about 90% were seen once. The CDR3 extends over 15 amino acids. After removal of 3 bases from V and 2 bases from J, the junction contained 7 bases not matched to a gene. The germline gives CDR1 SGHAT, CDR2 FQDESV (reference sequence). The sequence was collected from a human donor in a cohort sampled during active COVID-19. The chain couples TRBV11-1 to TRBJ2-7; 7 nucleotides align to TRBD1. Sequencing was done on a sample of peripheral blood. CDR3 DNA sequence: TGTGCCAGCAGCTTCGACGGGACAGAACCCTACGAGCAGTACTTC. Translated: CASSFDGTEPYEQYF.